A selection of T cell receptor beta chains follows, all from one sample in a study of T cells in narcolepsy. The protocol was immunoSEQ multiplex PCR, while the TCRdb copy is restricted to in-frame clones and leaves out a portion. The table has over 25,000 clones, roughly four fifths seen once. The sequenced sample consisted of CD45RA- memory CD4+ T cells from PBMCs. These receptor sequences come from a human donor with narcolepsy. Both conserved end residues are part of each CDR3. The order of the fields is V gene, J gene, clone size, D gene, CDR3 DNA, CDR3 protein. D genes are given only for firm matches. For some rows the clone size is stated as once, few or many, or as a class when expanded; others skip it.

v_gene: TRBV5-6
j_gene: TRBJ2-3
abundance: .
d_gene: TRBD1
CDR3nt: TGTGCCAGCAGCACGAAACAGGGGGCAGGGACAGATACGCAGTATTTT
CDR3aa: CASSTKQGAGTDTQYF

v_gene: TRBV7-9
j_gene: TRBJ2-5
abundance: .
d_gene: .
CDR3nt: TGTGCCAGCAGCTTAAGCGATGAGACCCAGTACTTC
CDR3aa: CASSLSDETQYF

v_gene: TRBV19
j_gene: TRBJ1-2
abundance: .
d_gene: .
CDR3nt: TGTGCCAGTAACCTGGACGCTGACTATGGCTACACCTTC
CDR3aa: CASNLDADYGYTF

v_gene: TRBV9
j_gene: TRBJ2-3
abundance: .
d_gene: .
CDR3nt: TGTGCCAGCAGCTCAGCGGCGGGCGGGCAGCCAGATACGCAGTATTTT
CDR3aa: CASSSAAGGQPDTQYF

v_gene: TRBV15
j_gene: TRBJ1-1
abundance: .
d_gene: .
CDR3nt: TGCGCCACCAGCAGAGTTCGCATAGATGGACAGACCACGCAGAAATCCTCCATGAACACTGAAGCTTTCTTT
CDR3aa: CATSRVRIDGQTTQKSSMNTEAFF

v_gene: TRBV7-3
j_gene: TRBJ1-2
abundance: .
d_gene: TRBD1
CDR3nt: TGTGCCAGCAGCTCTACCGGGACAGATGGCTACACCTTC
CDR3aa: CASSSTGTDGYTF

v_gene: TRBV27
j_gene: TRBJ1-2
abundance: .
d_gene: TRBD1
CDR3nt: TGTGCCAGCAGTGCTAGACAGGGGAATGTCTATGGCTACACCTTC
CDR3aa: CASSARQGNVYGYTF

v_gene: TRBV5-1
j_gene: TRBJ2-2
abundance: few
d_gene: .
CDR3nt: TGCGCCAGCAGCCCCTTTCGGAACACCGGGGAGCTGTTTTTT
CDR3aa: CASSPFRNTGELFF

v_gene: TRBV18
j_gene: TRBJ2-7
abundance: .
d_gene: TRBD1
CDR3nt: TGTGCCAGCTCACCAATGGGACAGGGTATCGAGCAGTACTTC
CDR3aa: CASSPMGQGIEQYF

v_gene: TRBV6-5
j_gene: TRBJ2-7
abundance: .
d_gene: .
CDR3nt: TGTGCCAGCAGTCGATCAGGAACCTACGAGCAGTACTTC
CDR3aa: CASSRSGTYEQYF

v_gene: TRBV5-6
j_gene: TRBJ1-1
abundance: .
d_gene: .
CDR3nt: TGTGCCAGCAGCCCCGGACGGAATAACATGAACACTGAAGCTTTCTTT
CDR3aa: CASSPGRNNMNTEAFF

v_gene: TRBV7-8
j_gene: TRBJ1-1
abundance: once
d_gene: .
CDR3nt: TGTGCCAGCAGCTTAGGAGAGAACACTGAAGCTTTCTTT
CDR3aa: CASSLGENTEAFF

v_gene: TRBV6-6
j_gene: TRBJ1-6
abundance: .
d_gene: TRBD1
CDR3nt: TGTGCCAGCAGTTTGACAGGGGGGAATTCACCCCTCCACTTT
CDR3aa: CASSLTGGNSPLHF

v_gene: TRBV2
j_gene: TRBJ2-2
abundance: .
d_gene: .
CDR3nt: TGTGCCAGCACCGAAGTGGGGGCCGGGGAGCTGTTTTTT
CDR3aa: CASTEVGAGELFF

v_gene: TRBV29-1
j_gene: TRBJ2-3
abundance: once
d_gene: .
CDR3nt: TGCAGCGCCACAGACACAGATACGCAGTATTTT
CDR3aa: CSATDTDTQYF

v_gene: TRBV6-1
j_gene: TRBJ1-4
abundance: few
d_gene: .
CDR3nt: TGTGCCACGAATGGGGGTTCTAATGAAAAACTGTTTTTT
CDR3aa: CATNGGSNEKLFF